Each of the 27 T cell receptor beta chains below was sequenced from the same sample in a study of a mutant IDH1 vaccine in newly diagnosed glioma. No antigen has been identified for these receptors. The table came from immunoSEQ multiplex PCR; TCRdb's copy has only in-frame clones and leaves some out. Among 30,000 to 40,000 clones, 80% were seen once, and the ten largest hold about 3.2%. Documented time point: week 35, safety follow-up. Topical imiquimod was applied with each vaccine dose, which held 300 ug of mutant IDH1 20-mer peptide. The source was PBMCs, collected from a glioma patient whose treatment included an IDH1 peptide vaccine. These receptors all come from a man in his forties or fifties with glioma. Some clones in this sample may be carry-over from other donors' samples.

The table lists this clone with a few counts. This chain connects TRBV2 to TRBJ1-1; no firm D call. The CDR3 is 14 amino acids. Germline V gene lookup returns CDR1 SNHLY and CDR2 FYNNEI. The ends were cut back, 0 bases at V and 8 bases at J, with 13 bases in the middle. CDR3 protein: CASSEALQAGEAFF. The CDR3 DNA follows: TGTGCCAGCAGTGAAGCGCTTCAGGCGGGAGAAGCTTTCTTT. The whole variable domain, remainder taken from reference TRBV2 and TRBJ1-1, is EPEVTQTPSHQVTQMGQEVILRCVPISNHLYFYWYRQILGQKVEFLVSFYNNEISEKSEIFDDQFSVERPDGSNFTLKIRSTKLEDSAMYFCASSEALQAGEAFFGQGTRLTVV.

In its sample, this clone was seen once. The CDR3 nucleotides are TGTGCCATCAGCCTGACAGGGGGCAACTATGGCTACACCTTC. Translated: CAISLTGGNYGYTF. This rearrangement joins TRBV10-3 to TRBJ1-2; TRBD1 matches 10 bases. This CDR3 has 14 amino acids. Germline assignment: CDR1 ENHRY and CDR2 SYGVKD. With V trimmed by 6 bases and J by 2 bases, 3 bases remained unmatched.

This clone was seen a single time. This chain links TRBV5-6 with TRBJ1-4; perhaps TRBD1 as D (5 bases). Trimming stripped 1 base from V and 7 bases from J, with 14 bases between. There are 15 residues in the CDR3. Germline-derived CDR1 and CDR2 are SGHDT and YYEEEE. Written as DNA, the CDR3 is TGTGCCAGCAGCTTGTGGTCCAGGGAAGCTGAAAAACTGTTTTTT. Its translation is CASSLWSREAEKLFF.

This rearrangement joins TRBV5-6 to TRBJ1-4; 7 nucleotides agree with TRBD1. Germline-derived CDR1 and CDR2 are SGHDT and YYEEEE. Germline trimming cut 5 bases from V and 6 bases from J; bases unmatched to any gene: 7. This CDR3 region has 14 residues. The CDR3, as DNA: TGTGCCAGCAGGCTAACAGGGGCCGATGAAAAACTGTTTTTT. Protein product: CASRLTGADEKLFF.

The V call is TRBV7-9, the J call TRBJ1-1; tentative D call: TRBD1 (5 bases). CDR3 length: 14 residues. CDR1 is SEHNR, CDR2 FQNEAQ, per germline (reference sequence). Trimming shortened V by 1 base and J by 0 bases, and 6 bases separated the two germline ends. The CDR3 sequence is CASSLVGLNTEAFF. In DNA form, the CDR3 reads TGTGCCAGCAGCTTAGTGGGACTGAACACTGAAGCTTTCTTT.

This chain links TRBV11-3 with TRBJ2-3; D is uncertain. Trimming removed 5 bases at V and 2 bases at J, with 8 bases between. The CDR3 runs 13 residues. From germline, CDR1 is SGHNT and CDR2 YENEEA. The CDR3 DNA is TGTGCCAGCAGCAACCCCGACACAGATACGCAGTATTTT. Translated: CASSNPDTDTQYF.

This clone was counted only a few times. The chain recombines TRBV9 with TRBJ1-5, with TRBD1 as a possible D gene (6 bases). The CDR3 spans 13 residues. Trimming removed 4 bases at V and 3 bases at J, with 8 bases between. CDR1 and CDR2 from the germline V gene are SGDLS and YYNGEE. The CDR3 sequence: CASSLGHNQPQHF. The CDR3 DNA sequence: TGTGCCAGCAGCCTGGGACACAATCAGCCCCAGCATTTT.

V is TRBV11-2 and J is TRBJ1-6; the match to TRBD1 covers 8 bases. CDR1 and CDR2 (germline): SGHAT, FQNNGV. V gave up 5 bases and J gave up 6 bases; unmatched junction bases: 3. The CDR3 covers 14 residues. The CDR3, as DNA: TGTGCCAGCAGCCAGGGACAGGCTAATTCACCCCTCCACTTT. Its protein is CASSQGQANSPLHF.

This chain connects TRBV5-1 to TRBJ1-3; 10 bases align to TRBD1. CDR3 length: 17 amino acids. Per germline, CDR1 SGHRS and CDR2 YFSETQ. J lost 6 bases, V lost 1 base, and 10 bases had no gene match. The CDR3 DNA follows: TGCGCCAGCAGCTTGAGTTCCGGGACAGGGGTGGAAAACACCATATATTTT. Residues: CASSLSSGTGVENTIYF.

This chain uses TRBV28 with TRBJ1-2; TRBD1 matches 12 bases. CDR1 and CDR2 (germline): MDHEN, SYDVKM. Losses at the gene ends were 4 bases for V and 2 bases for J; bases not matched to a gene: 5. The CDR3 sequence is 16 residues long. CDR3 protein: CASSYPGTGGNYGYTF. CDR3 in DNA: TGTGCCAGCAGTTACCCCGGGACAGGGGGCAACTATGGCTACACCTTC.

The chain carries TRBV5-6 and TRBJ2-1; D not resolved. Germline CDR1 SGHDT, CDR2 YYEEEE. The CDR3 runs 12 residues. Trimming took off 0 bases at V and 14 bases at J, with 12 bases between the two ends. CDR3 DNA: TGTGCCAGCAGCTTGGATTATTCCATCAAGTTCTTC. Translated: CASSLDYSIKFF. The full variable domain, with the rest looked up from reference TRBV5-6 and TRBJ2-1, is DAGVTQSPTHLIKTRGQQVTLRCSPKSGHDTVSWYQQALGQGPQFIFQYYEEEERQRGNFPDRFSGHQFPNYSSELNVNALLLGDSALYLCASSLDYSIKFFGPGTRLTVL.

The chain is built from TRBV15 and TRBJ1-5; D is possibly TRBD1 (5 bases). CDR1 and CDR2 from the germline V gene are LNHNV and YYDKDF (reference sequence). The CDR3 totals 14 residues. Between the trimmed V and J ends, which lost 5 bases and 4 bases, there was a span of 12 bases. As DNA, the CDR3 is TGTGCCACCAGCCCGACAGTTAGGAATCAGCCCCAGCATTTT. Translation gives CATSPTVRNQPQHF.

CDR3 in amino acids: CAWSVGQGPDTQYF. The CDR3 DNA is TGTGCCTGGAGTGTGGGACAGGGCCCAGATACGCAGTATTTT. The chain has TRBV30 and TRBJ2-3, with 9 bases aligning to TRBD1. Germline V gives CDR1 GTSNPN, CDR2 SVGIG (reference sequence). The CDR3 runs 14 residues. After removal of 0 bases from V and 4 bases from J, the junction contained 2 bases not matched to a gene. The full variable domain, in which reference TRBV30 and TRBJ2-3 provide the parts outside the CDR3, is SQTIHQWPATLVQPVGSPLSLECTVEGTSNPNLYWYRQAAGRGLQLLFYSVGIGQISSEVPQNLSASRPQDRQFILSSKKLLLSDSGFYLCAWSVGQGPDTQYFGPGTRLTVL.

V gene TRBV7-2 combines with J gene TRBJ1-5; tentatively, D is TRBD1 (6 bases). Trimming cost V 6 bases and J 6 bases, with 12 bases left between them. The germline V gene has CDR1 SGHTA and CDR2 FQGNSA. The CDR3 has 13 residues. CDR3 residues: CASSRSGVQPQHF. The DNA of the CDR3 is TGTGCCAGCAGTCGGTCAGGGGTTCAGCCCCAGCATTTT.

The chain employs TRBV6-5 and TRBJ1-6, with a weak D call TRBD1 (5 bases). This CDR3 is 13 amino acids long. Trimming cost V 9 bases and J 7 bases, with 13 bases left between them. Germline V CDR1 and CDR2: MNHEY, SVGAGI. CDR3: CASAVTVNSPLHF. CDR3 DNA: TGTGCCAGTGCAGTGACAGTGAATTCACCCCTCCACTTT.

V is TRBV7-6 and J is TRBJ2-5; 8 bases are a match to TRBD1. Trimming removed 6 bases from V and 2 bases from J; junction bases left unmatched: 5. Per germline, CDR1 SGHVS and CDR2 FNYEAQ. This CDR3 region has 14 residues. CDR3 bases: TGTGCCAGCAGTCCGGACAGGGCGCAAGAGACCCAGTACTTC. Protein: CASSPDRAQETQYF. The entire variable domain, with the rest obtained from reference TRBV7-6 and TRBJ2-5, is as follows: GAGVSQSPRYKVTKRGQDVALRCDPISGHVSLYWYRQALGQGPEFLTYFNYEAQQDKSGLPNDRFSAERPEGSISTLTIQRTEQRDSAMYRCASSPDRAQETQYFGPGTRLLVL.

In DNA form, the CDR3 reads TGTGCCAGCAGCTGGGGGTCGAATGAGCAGTTCTTC. It specifies CASSWGSNEQFF. The chain is built from TRBV5-4 and TRBJ2-1; D might be TRBD1 or TRBD2, each matching 5 bases. Trimming removed 3 bases from V and 7 bases from J, with 8 bases in between. Germline V gene data show CDR1 as SGHNT and CDR2 as YYREEE (reference sequence). CDR3 size: 12 residues.

The V gene is TRBV30, the J gene TRBJ1-4; no clear D. The germline V gene has CDR1 GTSNPN and CDR2 SVGIG (reference sequence). CDR3 length equals 13 residues. The V gene lost 5 bases and the J gene lost 5 bases, with 12 bases spanning the gap. DNA of the CDR3: TGTGCCTGGTCCCGGGATTACAATGAAAAACTGTTTTTT. Translating it yields CAWSRDYNEKLFF.

The CDR3 sequence is CASSLRFGSSTDTQYF. CDR3 DNA: TGTGCCAGTAGTCTAAGGTTCGGATCTAGCACAGATACGCAGTATTTT. This chain links TRBV19 with TRBJ2-3; D remains unclear. Trimming cost V 5 bases and J 0 bases, with 15 bases left between them. From germline, CDR1 is LNHDA and CDR2 SQIVND (reference sequence). The CDR3 loop spans 16 amino acids.

The chain couples TRBV30 to TRBJ1-1; D might be TRBD1 (5 bases). The CDR3 has 15 amino acids. V lost 0 bases to trimming and J lost 5 bases, with 16 bases between them. Germline loops: CDR1 GTSNPN, CDR2 SVGIG (reference sequence). CDR3 protein: CAWSVRGGTGTEAFF. CDR3 sequence (DNA): TGTGCCTGGAGTGTACGGGGGGGGACGGGAACTGAAGCTTTCTTT.

The V and J genes are TRBV11-2 and TRBJ2-5; either TRBD1 or TRBD2 may fit D (7 bases each). CDR1 is SGHAT and CDR2 is FQNNGV in the germline V gene. This CDR3 is 13 amino acids long. Trimming removed 5 bases from V and 4 bases from J, with 11 bases in between. CDR3: CASSQGGPETQYF. CDR3 DNA: TGTGCCAGCAGCCAGGGGGGGCCAGAGACCCAGTACTTC.

This clone has a handful of counts. The chain carries TRBV4-1 and TRBJ2-2, with TRBD2 matching over 13 bases. The germline V gene encodes CDR1 MGHRA and CDR2 YSYEKL. CDR3 size: 19 residues. V was pared by 1 base and J by 1 base, with 6 bases of the junction left unmatched. The CDR3 DNA reads TGCGCCAGCAGCCAAGGGCCTCGGACTAGCGGGGGGAACACCGGGGAGCTGTTTTTT. Translated: CASSQGPRTSGGNTGELFF.

The V and J genes are TRBV5-1 and TRBJ1-6; D perhaps matches TRBD1 (5 bases). V was clipped by 0 bases and J by 7 bases, with 8 bases between them. From germline, CDR1 is SGHRS and CDR2 YFSETQ. CDR3 length: 14 amino acids. Written as DNA, the CDR3 is TGCGCCAGCAGCTTGGGGGGCCAAAATTCACCCCTCCACTTT. It is translated as CASSLGGQNSPLHF.

This rearrangement joins TRBV27 to TRBJ1-6; TRBD1 matches at 8 bases. Germline CDR1 MNHEY, CDR2 SMNVEV (reference sequence). The V and J ends lost 4 bases and 11 bases, in that order; junction bases with no gene match: 7. The CDR3 covers 14 residues. The CDR3 loop is CASSSRTGLPPLHF. CDR3 DNA sequence: TGTGCCAGCAGTTCCCGGACAGGGTTACCACCCCTCCACTTT.

The V and J genes are TRBV5-4 and TRBJ2-6, with TRBD1 identical over 12 bases. Trimming cost V 4 bases and J 3 bases; bases outside gene matches: 11. The CDR3 is 19 residues long. The V gene's germline CDR1 is SGHNT and CDR2 YYREEE (reference sequence). The CDR3 protein is CASSVPGQGALIGANVLTF. The CDR3 nucleotides are TGTGCCAGCAGCGTACCGGGACAGGGGGCGCTAATTGGGGCCAACGTCCTGACTTTC.

The chain couples TRBV10-2 to TRBJ2-2, with unresolved D. Trimming cost V 7 bases and J 6 bases, with 9 bases left between them. Germline V gene sequence: CDR1 WSHSY, CDR2 SAAADI. The length of the CDR3 is 12 residues. The CDR3: CASTYSPGELFF. For the CDR3, the DNA is TGCGCCAGCACATATAGCCCCGGGGAGCTGTTTTTT.

This sequence joins TRBV19 and TRBJ1-1; D remains unclear. CDR3 length equals 15 residues. Germline V gene data show CDR1 as LNHDA and CDR2 as SQIVND (reference sequence). The germline V and J ends were trimmed by 4 bases and 2 bases, with 14 bases remaining between them. The CDR3 protein is CASSSPLALNTEAFF. The CDR3 nucleotides read TGTGCCAGTAGTAGTCCGCTGGCCTTAAACACTGAAGCTTTCTTT.